The rows below give T cell receptor beta chains drawn from one sample of a study of blood T cell repertoires in COVID-19. TCRdb's copy holds only in-frame clones and misses some; the assay was immunoSEQ multiplex PCR. The profile covers 46,000 or so clones, with roughly nine tenths appearing a single time and around 20% taken by the ten largest. Sequencing was performed on peripheral blood. The receptors were gathered from an older man with active COVID-19. Both conserved end residues are part of each CDR3. Each record gives: clone size, D gene, J gene, V gene, CDR3 protein, CDR3 DNA. The D gene is left open where the match is weak. Rows may omit the clone size; those that give it use once, few, many or a size class.

>few|TRBD1|TRBJ1-5|TRBV7-2
CASSETGAHSQPQHF
TGTGCCAGCAGTGAAACAGGGGCCCACTCCCAGCCCCAGCATTTT
>NA|NA|TRBJ2-7|TRBV15
CATSSLQASEQYF
TGTGCCACCAGCAGTTTGCAGGCTTCCGAGCAGTACTTC
>NA|NA|TRBJ1-2|TRBV5-4
CASSHLAHQAYGYTF
TGTGCCAGCAGCCACCTTGCTCATCAAGCCTATGGCTACACCTTC
>NA|TRBD1|TRBJ1-2|TRBV4-3
CASSQGQGLGYTF
TGCGCCAGCAGCCAAGGACAGGGCCTTGGCTACACCTTC
>NA|TRBD2|TRBJ2-7|TRBV29-1
CSVEVEAGGYEQYF
TGCAGCGTTGAAGTAGAAGCGGGGGGCTACGAGCAGTACTTC
>NA|NA|TRBJ2-1|TRBV27
CASVGIGNEQFF
TGTGCCAGCGTCGGGATAGGGAATGAGCAGTTCTTC
>NA|TRBD2|TRBJ2-2|TRBV5-1
CASSLLGLAGDTGELFF
TGCGCCAGCAGCTTGTTGGGACTAGCGGGTGACACCGGGGAGCTGTTTTTT
>NA|NA|TRBJ2-7|TRBV7-2
CATSGWEQYF
TGTGCCACCTCCGGTTGGGAGCAGTACTTC
>NA|NA|TRBJ1-6|TRBV18
CASSPTGGQLPLHF
TGTGCCAGCTCACCCACGGGGGGGCAATTACCCCTCCACTTT
>NA|NA|TRBJ2-2|TRBV4-1
CASSQGSRGAGELFF
TGCGCCAGCAGCCAAGGGTCCCGCGGGGCCGGGGAGCTGTTTTTT
>once|NA|TRBJ2-1|TRBV7-2
CASSPSPARVTYNEQFF
TGTGCCAGCAGCCCCTCACCCGCGCGGGTCACGTACAATGAGCAGTTCTTC
>once|NA|TRBJ2-5|TRBV9
CASSPRTNRETQYF
TGTGCCAGCAGCCCCCGGACTAACAGAGAGACCCAGTACTTC
>NA|NA|TRBJ2-5|TRBV14
CASSQEAASGTQYF
TGTGCCAGCAGCCAAGAGGCGGCAAGTGGGACCCAGTACTTC
>NA|NA|TRBJ2-1|TRBV2
CASSDTLWGGAQNEQFF
TGTGCCAGCAGTGATACACTTTGGGGGGGGGCACAGAATGAGCAGTTCTTC
>NA|NA|TRBJ1-1|TRBV6-5
CASSYSRGRTEAFF
TGTGCCAGCAGTTACTCGCGGGGACGGACTGAAGCTTTCTTT
>once|TRBD1|TRBJ2-5|TRBV28
CASNPGTAQETQYF
TGTGCCAGCAATCCCGGGACAGCTCAAGAGACCCAGTACTTC
>once|TRBD1|TRBJ1-2|TRBV7-2
CASSLASTGGLGYTF
TGTGCCAGCAGCTTAGCGTCAACAGGGGGATTAGGCTACACCTTC
>once|TRBD1|TRBJ1-1|TRBV19
CASRQTGGTMNTEAFF
TGTGCCAGTAGGCAGACAGGGGGTACCATGAACACTGAAGCTTTCTTT
>NA|TRBD1|TRBJ1-6|TRBV19
CASSSMGTDYSPLHF
TGTGCCAGTAGTTCCATGGGGACAGATTATTCACCCCTCCACTTT
>NA|NA|TRBJ1-4|TRBV4-3
CASSQATGSTNEKLFF
TGCGCCAGCAGCCAAGCCACAGGTTCAACTAATGAAAAACTGTTTTTT
>NA|TRBD2|TRBJ2-5|TRBV5-1
CASSLSGIRQTQYF
TGCGCCAGCAGCTTAAGCGGGATTCGACAGACCCAGTACTTC
>once|NA|TRBJ2-1|TRBV29-1
CSVSKYDNEQFF
TGCAGCGTTTCTAAGTACGACAATGAGCAGTTCTTC
>NA|NA|TRBJ1-3|TRBV7-2
CASSLNRGNTIYF
TGTGCCAGCAGCTTGAACAGGGGAAACACCATATATTTT
>NA|NA|TRBJ2-2|TRBV18
CASSPQTGLNTGELFF
TGTGCCAGCTCACCACAAACAGGGCTCAACACCGGGGAGCTGTTTTTT
>NA|TRBD1|TRBJ2-7|TRBV28
CASSVGGTGNHEQYF
TGTGCCAGCAGTGTAGGAGGGACAGGGAATCACGAGCAGTACTTC
>NA|TRBD1|TRBJ1-4|TRBV15
CATSSSGGTNEKLFF
TGTGCCACCAGCTCATCAGGGGGAACTAATGAAAAACTGTTTTTT
>once|TRBD1|TRBJ2-3|TRBV7-7
CASSRGTGRTDTQYF
TGTGCTAGCAGCCGTGGGACAGGACGCACAGATACGCAGTATTTT
>NA|TRBD2|TRBJ2-2|TRBV6-5
CASSPGLVVTGELFF
TGTGCCAGCAGCCCGGGACTAGTTGTGACCGGGGAGCTGTTTTTT
>NA|NA|TRBJ1-6|TRBV2
CASRGESSYNSPLHF
TGTGCCAGCAGAGGGGAAAGCTCCTATAATTCACCCCTCCACTTT
>NA|NA|TRBJ1-4|TRBV28
CASSLRTVTNEKLFF
TGTGCCAGCAGTTTACGGACAGTAACTAATGAAAAACTGTTTTTT
>NA|NA|TRBJ2-7|TRBV4-3
CASSQGTPGAYEQYF
TGCGCCAGCAGCCAAGGAACACCTGGTGCCTACGAGCAGTACTTC
>NA|TRBD1|TRBJ1-2|TRBV4-2
CASSHPGQGQNGYTF
TGTGCCAGCAGCCACCCGGGACAGGGACAAAATGGCTACACCTTC
>few|TRBD1|TRBJ1-6|TRBV25-1
CASSARGQSPLHF
TGTGCCAGCAGTGCCAGGGGGCAGTCACCCCTCCACTTT
>NA|NA|TRBJ2-7|TRBV13
CASSLIWSPYEQYF
TGTGCCAGCAGCTTAATATGGAGCCCCTACGAGCAGTACTTC
>NA|NA|TRBJ2-7|TRBV27
CASRIGVGGGANSYEQYF
TGTGCCAGCCGCATCGGGGTAGGGGGGGGAGCCAATTCCTACGAGCAGTACTTC
>NA|TRBD1|TRBJ2-3|TRBV18
CASSLGTASTDTQYF
TGTGCCAGCTCACTGGGGACAGCCAGCACAGATACGCAGTATTTT
>NA|TRBD2|TRBJ2-3|TRBV5-1
CASSSTVSGGSTDTQYF
TGCGCCAGCAGCTCGACCGTTAGCGGGGGAAGCACAGATACGCAGTATTTT
>NA|NA|TRBJ2-7|TRBV5-1
CASSPQGYYNEQYF
TGCGCCAGCAGCCCCCAGGGGTATTACAACGAGCAGTACTTC
>few|NA|TRBJ2-2|TRBV29-1
CSVDGQITGELFF
TGCAGCGTTGACGGACAAATCACCGGGGAGCTGTTTTTT
>NA|TRBD1|TRBJ2-3|TRBV19
CASEDRGRADTQYF
TGTGCCAGCGAGGACAGGGGGCGCGCAGATACGCAGTATTTT
>NA|TRBD2|TRBJ2-1|TRBV7-6
CASTRTGFRTSGNNEQFF
TGTGCCAGCACACGTACAGGGTTTAGGACTAGCGGGAACAATGAGCAGTTCTTC
>NA|TRBD1|TRBJ2-3|TRBV24-1
CATSDLQRDRPDTQYF
TGTGCCACCAGTGATTTGCAAAGGGACAGACCGGATACGCAGTATTTT
>NA|TRBD1|TRBJ1-3|TRBV5-1
CASSWGDRKSSGNTIYF
TGCGCCAGCAGCTGGGGGGACAGGAAGAGCTCTGGAAACACCATATATTTT
>NA|TRBD2|TRBJ2-7|TRBV28
CASSRGSGGKGYEQYF
TGTGCCAGCAGTAGAGGGAGCGGGGGAAAGGGGTACGAGCAGTACTTC
>once|TRBD2|TRBJ2-7|TRBV4-1
CASSQGAAGGDYEQYF
TGCGCCAGCAGCCAAGGGGCTGCGGGGGGTGACTACGAGCAGTACTTC
>NA|TRBD2|TRBJ2-2|TRBV27
CARGLAGGNTGELFF
TGTGCCCGTGGACTAGCGGGGGGTAACACCGGGGAGCTGTTTTTT
>NA|TRBD2|TRBJ2-1|TRBV24-1
CATSAGGRATNEQFF
TGTGCCACCAGTGCTGGCGGGAGGGCAACCAATGAGCAGTTCTTC
>NA|NA|TRBJ1-2|TRBV28
CASRIGGAGYTF
TGTGCCAGCAGAATTGGGGGCGCTGGCTACACCTTC
>NA|NA|TRBJ2-7|TRBV19
CASSMWSTEDEQYF
TGTGCCAGTAGTATGTGGTCGACAGAAGACGAGCAGTACTTC
>NA|NA|TRBJ2-7|TRBV28
CASSVFGATGEQYF
TGTGCCAGCAGTGTTTTTGGGGCTACCGGCGAGCAGTACTTC
>NA|NA|TRBJ2-2|TRBV5-1
CASSKGQNTGELFF
TGCGCCAGCAGCAAAGGACAGAACACCGGGGAGCTGTTTTTT
>NA|NA|TRBJ1-1|TRBV4-1
CASSQDGPPRGWNTEAFF
TGCGCCAGCAGCCAAGATGGACCCCCCAGGGGCTGGAACACTGAAGCTTTCTTT
>NA|TRBD2|TRBJ2-7|TRBV7-2
CASSWRTSGTYEQYF
TGTGCCAGCAGCTGGAGGACTAGCGGAACCTACGAGCAGTACTTC
>NA|TRBD1|TRBJ2-3|TRBV24-1
CATSDSDRGTDTQYF
TGTGCCACCAGTGATTCCGACAGGGGCACAGATACGCAGTATTTT
>NA|TRBD2|TRBJ2-7|TRBV6-5
CASSYQTSGGSYEQYF
TGTGCCAGCAGTTACCAAACTAGCGGGGGCAGTTACGAGCAGTACTTC
>NA|NA|TRBJ1-4|TRBV4-3
CASSQRQFATNEKLFF
TGCGCCAGCAGCCAGAGACAGTTCGCAACTAATGAAAAACTGTTTTTT